These T cell receptor beta chains were read from a single sample in a study of early T cells in non-severe SARS-CoV-2 infection. TCRdb analysed the 5' RACE reads with MiXCR anew, one entry per CDR3 protein. The sample holds about 80,000 distinct CDR3 sequences, roughly 9.4% seen once. Material for sequencing was whole blood. These receptors all stem from an adult who was a healthcare worker with PCR-confirmed SARS-CoV-2 infection or an uninfected control (not recorded which). The CDR3 runs from the conserved cysteine through the conserved F or W. The D gene is left open where the match is weak. Only part of the rows carry a size: once, few, many, or a class if the clone is expanded.

v_gene,j_gene,abundance,d_gene,CDR3nt,CDR3aa
TRBV5-1,TRBJ2-3,-,-,TGCGCCAGCAGCTTGGCCTCCGCCCACACAGATACGCAGTATTTT,CASSLASAHTDTQYF
TRBV5-5,TRBJ2-1,many,-,TGTGCCAGCAGCTTGGGAGGGCTCTCCTACAATGAGCAGTTCTTC,CASSLGGLSYNEQFF
TRBV18,TRBJ2-4,few,-,TGTGCCAGCTCACGGATCCGGGACACTGGGGCCAAAAACATTCAGTACTTC,CASSRIRDTGAKNIQYF
TRBV7-8,TRBJ2-5,many,-,TGTGCCAGCAGCTTACAGGTTCAAGAGACCCAGTACTTC,CASSLQVQETQYF
TRBV27,TRBJ2-7,few,TRBD2,TGTGCCAGCAGCCCCGGCGGACTAGCGGGAGGAGAGCAGTACTTC,CASSPGGLAGGEQYF
TRBV9,TRBJ2-1,-,-,TGTGCCAGCAGCGTAGAGAGCGCGCGCGGTGAGCAGTTCTTC,CASSVESARGEQFF
TRBV5-1,TRBJ2-7,-,TRBD1,TGCGCCAGCAGCTTGGGGGGACAGACCTACGAGCAGTACTTC,CASSLGGQTYEQYF
TRBV27,TRBJ2-3,few,-,TGTGCCAGCAGTTTATCGTCCACAGATACGCAGTATTTT,CASSLSSTDTQYF
TRBV5-4,TRBJ2-5,many,TRBD1,TGTGCCAGCAGCTTCTGGGACAGGGGGACGGGGACCCAGTACTTC,CASSFWDRGTGTQYF
TRBV2,TRBJ1-2,-,-,TGTGCCAGCCTAATGGGACGTAACTATGGCTACACCTTC,CASLMGRNYGYTF
TRBV6-1,TRBJ2-1,few,-,TGTGCCAGCAGCGCCCGACTAGATGGATACAATGAGCAGTTCTTC,CASSARLDGYNEQFF
TRBV11-3,TRBJ2-5,-,TRBD1,TGTGCCAGCAGCCAAGCCCCCGGGACAGGCCAAGAGACCCAGTACTTC,CASSQAPGTGQETQYF
TRBV11-2,TRBJ2-2,few,TRBD2,TGTGCCAGCCGCCTAGGGACTAGCCTGGTTGACGGGGAGCTGTTTTTT,CASRLGTSLVDGELFF
TRBV27,TRBJ2-7,many,-,TGTGCCAGCAGTCCCCAGGGGCATATGGGAGAGCAGTACTTC,CASSPQGHMGEQYF
TRBV5-1,TRBJ2-1,-,-,TGCGCCAGCGAAGCTTCAGGGAGCTCCTACAATGAGCAGTTCTTC,CASEASGSSYNEQFF
TRBV20-1,TRBJ1-1,many,TRBD1,TGCAGTGCGGCGACAGGGGCGGCTGAAGCTTTCTTT,CSAATGAAEAFF